This T cell receptor beta chain was observed in a study of T cell repertoires in cytomegalovirus infection. Whole-study context: Selected CMV epitopes included recently identified HLA-C-restricted ones as well as well-studied HLA-B-restricted ones. In public TCR beta signatures, there were indications of both CMV infection and matching HLA type. Findings and limits, study-wide: What dominated the ex vivo response were HLA-C-restricted CMV-specific TCR beta clonotypes. Cumulative public TCR beta family frequency identified CMV carriers with the relevant HLA.

Using its own MiXCR run on the reads, TCRdb lists one record per CDR3 protein. In the table there are nearly 700,000 distinct CDR3 sequences, roughly 33% of which are singletons. The CDR3 is made up of 15 amino acids. The junction had 5 bases not matched to a gene; V was cut back by 3 bases and J by 1 base. Germline values: CDR1 ENHRY, CDR2 SYGVKD. As regards this clonotype: The target antigen is unknown.

The sequence came from a human donor in good health (CMV status not recorded). Some clones in this sample may be carry-over from other donors' samples. Specimen: cultured PBMCs, collected from culture after CMV antigen stimulation. The rearrangement uses TRBV10-3 and TRBJ1-1; 7 bases line up with TRBD1. The CDR3: CAISEVRTGNTEAFF. In DNA form, the CDR3 reads TGTGCCATCAGTGAAGTCAGGACAGGGAACACTGAAGCTTTCTTT.